The source of this T cell receptor beta chain is a study of early T cells in non-severe SARS-CoV-2 infection. General study points: Clonotype matching in VDJdb favored anti-spike CD8 responses and did not capture private and CD4 specificities.

TCRdb fed the 5' RACE reads into MiXCR, producing one record per CDR3 protein. The sample shows some 46,000 distinct CDR3 sequences, 6% to 7% of them seen only once. The CDR3 spans 15 residues. Germline V CDR1 and CDR2: LGHNA, YSLEER. The V gene lost 1 base and the J gene lost 0 bases, with 7 bases spanning the gap. This clonotype was seen a few times. Its antigen remains unknown. Specimen: whole blood, collected at baseline. This receptor was obtained from an adult who was a healthcare worker with PCR-confirmed SARS-CoV-2 infection or an uninfected control (not recorded which). V and J are TRBV4-3 and TRBJ1-3; D is unclear. CDR3 bases: TGCGCCAGCAGCCAAGGGAGTGCCTCTGGAAACACCATATATTTT. Translating it yields CASSQGSASGNTIYF.